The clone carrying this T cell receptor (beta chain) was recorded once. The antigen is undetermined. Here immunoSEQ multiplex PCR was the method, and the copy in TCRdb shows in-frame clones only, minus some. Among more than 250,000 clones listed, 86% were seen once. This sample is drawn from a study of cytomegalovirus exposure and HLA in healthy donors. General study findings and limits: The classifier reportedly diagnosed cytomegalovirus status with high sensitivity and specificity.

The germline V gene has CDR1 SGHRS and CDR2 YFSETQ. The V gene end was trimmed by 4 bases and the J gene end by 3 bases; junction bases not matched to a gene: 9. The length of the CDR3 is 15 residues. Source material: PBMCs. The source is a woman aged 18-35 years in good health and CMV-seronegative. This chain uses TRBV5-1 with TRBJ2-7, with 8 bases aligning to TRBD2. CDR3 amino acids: CASSLRSGGVYEQYF. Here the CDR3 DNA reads TGCGCCAGCAGCCTACGGTCGGGAGGGGTCTACGAGCAGTACTTC.